In its sample, the clone carrying this T cell receptor (beta chain) was seen once. Described treatment: around 19 received Ad26.COV2.S at low or high dose, single or two shots; several received placebo; per-sample allocation not given. Sampling took place 63 days after the first vaccine or placebo injection. The CDR3 loop spans 14 amino acids. The trim removed 5 bases at V and 7 bases at J, leaving 7 bases unmatched. CDR1 is SGHRS, CDR2 YFSETQ, per germline. The sample belongs to a study of Ad26.COV2.S vaccination and SARS-CoV-2 variants. The repertoire was sequenced with immunoSEQ multiplex PCR; TCRdb's copy has only in-frame clones and lacks some. In the table there are approximately 300,000 clones, around four fifths of which are singletons.

The chain carries TRBV5-1 and TRBJ2-2; 8 bases are shared with TRBD1. Sequenced material: peripheral blood, taken in a trial of Ad26.COV2.S vaccine versus placebo. This TCR was sampled from a person between 18 and 59 years old who received the Ad26.COV2.S COVID-19 vaccine or a placebo. The CDR3 region is CASRPDRAGGELFF. CDR3 coding DNA: TGCGCCAGCAGACCGGACAGGGCTGGCGGGGAGCTGTTTTTT.